Below, 19 T cell receptor beta chains from the same sample are listed, as sequenced in a study of glioma-infiltrating T cells. Amplification of TCR alpha and beta CDR3 regions from RNA used iRepertoire nested multiplex PCR. From the multiplex PCR reads, TCRdb called clonotypes with MiXCR, one entry per CDR3 protein. The sample contains some 110,000 distinct CDR3 sequences, less than 30% of which appear only once. The specimen was glioma tissue, nonneoplastic brain tissue, or PBMCs (not recorded which). These receptors were collected from a human donor with low-grade glioma or glioblastoma, undergoing nonglioma brain surgery, or in good health (not recorded which).

This clonotype has only a few counts. This chain uses TRBV19 with TRBJ2-3; 11 bases are shared with TRBD2. Germline CDR1 reads LNHDA; CDR2 reads SQIVND (reference sequence). The CDR3 runs 15 residues. V dropped 10 bases and J dropped 4; count of bases not matched to a gene: 10. CDR3 protein: CATDTSGSVSDTQYF. The CDR3 DNA follows: TGTGCCACCGATACTAGCGGGAGTGTATCAGATACGCAGTATTTT.

This clonotype was observed many times. The V and J genes are TRBV28 and TRBJ2-3, with D possibly TRBD2 on 5 matching bases. The germline V and J ends were trimmed by 5 bases and 2 bases, with 14 bases remaining between them. The CDR3 has 15 amino acids. Germline values: CDR1 MDHEN, CDR2 SYDVKM. The CDR3 loop is CASSPGVGITDTQYF. The CDR3 DNA follows: TGTGCCAGCAGTCCCGGGGTGGGGATCACAGATACGCAGTATTTT.

This clonotype was picked up many times. The chain recombines TRBV7-2 with TRBJ2-7, with D perhaps matching TRBD2 (5 bases). The V end lost 5 bases, the J end lost 6 bases, and 11 bases lay between the germline ends. This CDR3 has 12 residues. CDR1 SGHTA and CDR2 FQGNSA come from the germline V gene. CDR3: CASSLLGSEQYF. The CDR3 DNA reads TGTGCCAGCAGCCTACTAGGGAGCGAGCAGTACTTC.

This clonotype was detected ten times or more. V usage is TRBV24-1 and J usage is TRBJ2-1, with a weak D call TRBD1 (5 bases). Germline CDR1 reads KGHDR; CDR2 reads SFDVKD. V lost 6 bases and J lost 4, with 12 bases in between. The CDR3 has 14 residues. CDR3 sequence: CATSTDTTYNEQFF. Written as DNA, the CDR3 is TGTGCCACCAGTACGGACACGACATACAATGAGCAGTTCTTC.

This clonotype was detected ten times or more. The chain couples TRBV6-1 to TRBJ2-2; 9 bases agree with TRBD1. The junction had 10 bases not matched to a gene; V was cut back by 2 bases and J by 3 bases. This CDR3 comprises 18 residues. Germline V gene data show CDR1 as MNHNS and CDR2 as SASEGT. In nucleotides, the CDR3 is TGTGCCAGCAGTGAACCGGGACAGGGAGGAGGTGACACCGGGGAGCTGTTTTTT. It codes for CASSEPGQGGGDTGELFF.

The table lists this clonotype with many counts. The genes are TRBV7-9 and TRBJ1-2, with 7 nucleotides matching TRBD1. The CDR3 sequence is 14 residues long. Germline V CDR1 and CDR2: SEHNR, FQNEAQ (reference sequence). Trimming took 1 base from V and 7 from J; bases not matched to a gene: 6. The CDR3 DNA reads TGTGCCAGCAGCTTAGGCGAGGGGGCGCTTGGCTACACCTTC. This codes for CASSLGEGALGYTF.

This clonotype was counted ten times or more. The V gene is TRBV4-2, the J gene TRBJ2-1; D call uncertain. CDR3 length: 14 amino acids. Trimming took 2 bases from V and 5 from J, leaving 10 bases between them. Looked up from germline, CDR1 is LGHNA and CDR2 is YNFKEQ. The CDR3: CASSQLDVDNEQFF. DNA of the CDR3: TGTGCCAGCAGCCAACTGGACGTTGACAATGAGCAGTTCTTC.

This clonotype was observed many times. The J gene is TRBJ2-1, the V gene TRBV20-1; 9 nucleotides agree with TRBD2. Per germline, CDR1 DFQATT and CDR2 SNEGSKA (reference sequence). V was pared by 2 bases and J by 2 bases, with 4 bases of the junction left unmatched. This CDR3 comprises 15 residues. The CDR3 sequence is CSARLLAGAYNEQFF. The CDR3 DNA reads TGCAGTGCTAGACTTTTAGCGGGAGCCTACAATGAGCAGTTCTTC.

This clonotype was counted ten times or more. The chain combines TRBV12-3 or TRBV12-4 with TRBJ2-5; D perhaps matches TRBD1 (6 bases). Between the trimmed V and J ends, which lost 5 bases and 2 bases, there was a span of 15 bases. This CDR3 comprises 15 residues. CDR3 nucleotides: TGTGCCAGCAGTCGTCAGGGGTTGTGGCAAGAGACCCAGTACTTC. It specifies CASSRQGLWQETQYF.

A few counts support this clonotype. A much larger clone lies a single base off, so this may be a read error. This chain connects TRBV6-1 to TRBJ2-1; D call uncertain. The CDR3 totals 15 residues. In germline, CDR1 is MNHNS, CDR2 SASEGT. V was shortened by 6 bases and J by 8 bases, with 20 bases between the two germline ends. DNA of the CDR3: TGTGCCAGCAGCGGAACCCGAGGAGTAGTTCATGAGCAGTTCTTC. Encoded protein: CASSGTRGVVHEQFF.

This clonotype has a count of ten or more. The rearrangement joins TRBV19 to TRBJ2-1; possibly TRBD2 for D (6 bases). The CDR3 runs 15 residues. V lost 3 bases and J lost 8, with 17 bases in between. Germline values: CDR1 LNHDA, CDR2 SQIVND (reference sequence). The CDR3 reads CASSITFRESHEQFF. The CDR3 nucleotides are TGTGCCAGTAGTATTACCTTCCGGGAGTCCCATGAGCAGTTCTTC.

V gene TRBV4-2 combines with J gene TRBJ2-1, with 12 bases matching TRBD2. Germline CDR1 LGHNA, CDR2 YNFKEQ. The ends lost 4 bases at V and 6 bases at J; junction bases unmatched: 7. The CDR3 totals 16 residues. In DNA, the CDR3 is TGTGCCAGCAGCCCCCTACTAGCGGGAGGTGGCAATGAGCAGTTCTTC. Translated: CASSPLLAGGGNEQFF.

This clonotype was detected only a few times. This may be a read error, as it is one base from a much larger clone. The rearrangement links TRBV6-1 to TRBJ1-3, with 7 bases aligning to TRBD1. The CDR3 is 14 amino acids. Germline lookup yields CDR1 MNHNS and CDR2 SASEGT. CDR3 sequence reads: CTSSPPGGGNTIYF. The CDR3 region has the DNA TGTACCAGCAGCCCCCCAGGGGGTGGAAACACCATATATTTT.

This clonotype was detected many times. The chain combines TRBV5-4 with TRBJ1-2; TRBD1 might be the D (6 bases). Germline V gene lookup returns CDR1 SGHNT and CDR2 YYREEE (reference sequence). V lost 5 bases and J lost 5, with 16 bases in between. CDR3 length equals 14 residues. As DNA, the CDR3 is TGTGCCAGCAGTTCCCACAGGGAAGGATATGGCTACACCTTC. The encoded protein is CASSSHREGYGYTF.

This clonotype was seen repeatedly, ten times or more. The chain has TRBV7-2 and TRBJ1-5; maybe TRBD1 (6 bases). The CDR3 consists of 13 residues. V was trimmed by 6 bases and J by 9 bases, leaving 15 bases between them. CDR1 is SGHTA, CDR2 FQGNSA, per germline. CDR3 nucleotide sequence: TGTGCCAGCAGAAATCAGGGGAATTCGCCCCAGCATTTT. It encodes CASRNQGNSPQHF.

This clonotype came up many times. The chain carries TRBV19 and TRBJ2-7; 9 bases agree with TRBD1. Germline trimming cut 6 bases from V and 3 bases from J; bases unmatched to any gene: 9. Germline assignment: CDR1 LNHDA and CDR2 SQIVND (reference sequence). CDR3 length: 15 amino acids. CDR3 nucleotides: TGTGCCAGTAGCCCTCCGGGACAGGGCTACTACGAGCAGTACTTC. Encoded protein: CASSPPGQGYYEQYF.

Only a few counts were recorded for this clonotype. The CDR3 end shows no conserved phenylalanine or tryptophan, and so a read error is likely. The chain links TRBV6-1 to TRBJ1-1, with 12 bases matching TRBD1. The ends lost 6 bases at V and 3 bases at J; junction bases unmatched: 5. CDR3 size: 15 residues. Germline V gene sequence: CDR1 MNHNS, CDR2 SASEGT. The CDR3 nucleotides are TGTGCCAGCAGCCGGGACAGGGGGCGAGACACTGAAGCTTTCTCT. This codes for CASSRDRGRDTEAFS.

A remark on this clonotype: A much larger clone differs by one base, so this may be a read error. The rearrangement uses TRBV3-1 and TRBJ2-7, with TRBD2 matching 13 bases. V gave up 1 base and J gave up 1 base; unmatched junction bases: 10. CDR1 and CDR2 from the germline V gene are LGHDT and YNNKEL (reference sequence). There are 19 residues in the CDR3. CDR3 sequence reads: CASSQAPGLAGLQSYEQYF. In DNA form, the CDR3 reads TGTGCCAGCAGCCAAGCACCGGGACTAGCGGGACTTCAATCCTACGAGCAGTACTTC.

Points on this clonotype: The junction departs from the called germline gene at one end, perhaps through a read error. This chain uses TRBV6-6 with TRBJ1-3; D not certain. This CDR3 has 16 amino acids. The germline gives CDR1 MNHNY, CDR2 SVGAGI (reference sequence). This CDR3 reads CARRAWARLSGPPLSF. CDR3 in DNA: TGTGCCCGCCGTGCCTGGGCCCGCCTGTCTGGCCCCCCCCTCTCTTTT.